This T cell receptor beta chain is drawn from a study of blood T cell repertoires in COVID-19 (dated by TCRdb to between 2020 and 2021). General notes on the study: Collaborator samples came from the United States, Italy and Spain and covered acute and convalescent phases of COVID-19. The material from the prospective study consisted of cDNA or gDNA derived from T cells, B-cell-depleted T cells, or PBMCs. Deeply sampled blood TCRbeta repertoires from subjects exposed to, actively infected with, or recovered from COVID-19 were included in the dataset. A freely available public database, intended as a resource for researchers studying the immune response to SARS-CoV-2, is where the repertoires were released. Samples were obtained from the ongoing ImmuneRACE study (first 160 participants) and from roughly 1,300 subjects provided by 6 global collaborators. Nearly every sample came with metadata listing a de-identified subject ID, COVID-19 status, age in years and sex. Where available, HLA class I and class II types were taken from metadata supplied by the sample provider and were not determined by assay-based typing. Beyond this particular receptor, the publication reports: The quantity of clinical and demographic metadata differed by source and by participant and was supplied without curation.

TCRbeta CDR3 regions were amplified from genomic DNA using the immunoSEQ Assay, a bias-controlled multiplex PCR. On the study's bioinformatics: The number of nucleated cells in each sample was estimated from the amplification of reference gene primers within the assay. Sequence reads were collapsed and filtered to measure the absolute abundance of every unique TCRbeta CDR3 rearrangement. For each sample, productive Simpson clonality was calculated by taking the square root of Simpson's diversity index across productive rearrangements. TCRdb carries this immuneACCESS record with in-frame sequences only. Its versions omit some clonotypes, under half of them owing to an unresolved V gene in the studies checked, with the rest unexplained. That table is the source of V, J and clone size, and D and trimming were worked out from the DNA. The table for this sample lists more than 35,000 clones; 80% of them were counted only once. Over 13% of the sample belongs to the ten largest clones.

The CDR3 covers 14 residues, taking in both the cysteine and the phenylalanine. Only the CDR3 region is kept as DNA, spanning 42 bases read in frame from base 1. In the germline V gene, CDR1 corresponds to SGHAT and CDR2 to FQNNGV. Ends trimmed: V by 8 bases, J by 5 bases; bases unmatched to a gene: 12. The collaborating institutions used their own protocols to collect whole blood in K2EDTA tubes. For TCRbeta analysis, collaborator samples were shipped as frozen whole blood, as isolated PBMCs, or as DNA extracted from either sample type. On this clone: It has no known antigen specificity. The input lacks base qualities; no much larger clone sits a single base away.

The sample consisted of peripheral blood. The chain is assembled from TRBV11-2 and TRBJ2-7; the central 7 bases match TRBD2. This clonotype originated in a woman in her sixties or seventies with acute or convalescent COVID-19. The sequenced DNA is TGTGCCAGCTACCATTCCGGGAGGAAGGACGAGCAGTACTTC. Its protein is CASYHSGRKDEQYF. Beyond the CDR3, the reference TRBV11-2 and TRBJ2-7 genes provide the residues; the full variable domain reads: EAGVAQSPRYKIIEKRQSVAFWCNPISGHATLYWYQQILGQGPKLLIQFQNNGVVDDSQLPKDRFSAERLKGVDSTLKIQPAKLEDSAVYLCASYHSGRKDEQYFGPGTRLTVT.